The rows below give T cell receptor beta chains drawn from one sample of a study of spatial heterogeneity in lung cancer. TCRdb re-called the 5' RACE reads through MiXCR, storing one row per CDR3 protein. The sample yields approximately 20,000 distinct CDR3 sequences, 9% to 10% seen once. Sequenced here: PBMCs, sampled at follow-up. The receptors were gathered from a female donor with early-stage non-small cell lung cancer. The CDR3 runs from the conserved cysteine through the conserved F or W. D genes are given only for firm matches. Not all rows give a size; the values are once, few, many and, for expanded clones, a class.

many	TRBV7-9	TRBD1	TRBJ1-4	CASSSPGQGWQLFF	TGTGCCAGCAGTTCCCCGGGACAGGGGTGGCAACTGTTTTTT
few	TRBV4-3	NA	TRBJ1-2	CASSQSDIGRGYTF	TGCGCCAGCAGCCAATCAGACATCGGGCGAGGCTACACCTTC
many	TRBV7-3	NA	TRBJ2-1	CASSLIGTAAFREQFF	TGTGCCAGCAGCTTAATTGGGACGGCGGCCTTCCGAGAGCAGTTCTTC
many	TRBV7-2	TRBD1	TRBJ2-1	CASSPGGLSYNEQFF	TGTGCCAGCAGCCCAGGGGGCCTCTCCTACAATGAGCAGTTCTTC
NA	TRBV20-1	NA	TRBJ1-2	CSAHPAGPSYGYTF	TGCAGTGCCCACCCGGCAGGGCCAAGCTATGGCTACACCTTC
many	TRBV6-1	TRBD1	TRBJ1-1	CASTRTGALSTEAFF	TGTGCCAGCACCAGGACAGGGGCCCTGAGCACTGAAGCTTTCTTT
many	TRBV6-2/TRBV6-3	TRBD1	TRBJ2-4	CAIRLTGGHIQYF	TGTGCCATCCGCCTGACAGGGGGGCACATTCAGTACTTC
many	TRBV5-4	TRBD1	TRBJ2-7	CASSLLLGTGGYEQYF	TGTGCCAGCAGCTTGCTTTTGGGGACAGGGGGCTACGAGCAGTACTTC
many	TRBV27	NA	TRBJ2-4	CASRGDRAKNIQYF	TGTGCCAGCAGGGGGGACCGCGCCAAAAACATTCAGTACTTC
few	TRBV7-9	TRBD1	TRBJ2-2	CASSPPIRDRNTGELFF	TGTGCCAGCAGCCCCCCTATACGGGACAGGAACACCGGGGAGCTGTTTTTT
NA	TRBV4-1	NA	TRBJ2-1	CASSQALLLINEQFF	TGCGCCAGCAGCCAAGCTCTCCTTCTCATCAATGAGCAGTTCTTC
many	TRBV10-1	NA	TRBJ2-5	CASSESPDSETQYF	TGCGCCAGCAGTGAGTCGCCAGATTCAGAGACCCAGTACTTC
few	TRBV6-6	NA	TRBJ2-5	CASIRTGGQETQYF	TGTGCCAGCATCCGCACCGGGGGCCAAGAGACCCAGTACTTC
many	TRBV5-1	NA	TRBJ1-2	CASSLAKASTNYGYTF	TGCGCCAGCAGCTTGGCCAAGGCGAGTACTAACTATGGCTACACCTTC
NA	TRBV6-1	TRBD2	TRBJ2-7	CASSETSGGYEQYF	TGTGCCAGCAGTGAGACTAGCGGGGGCTACGAGCAGTACTTC
few	TRBV3-1	TRBD1	TRBJ2-2	CASSPRQGRNTGELFF	TGTGCCAGCAGCCCCCGACAGGGGAGGAACACCGGGGAGCTGTTTTTT
many	TRBV5-1	TRBD2	TRBJ2-3	CASSWGLVPDTQYF	TGCGCCAGCAGCTGGGGACTAGTACCAGATACGCAGTATTTT
many	TRBV18	NA	TRBJ1-1	CASSPLRAEGPAFF	TGTGCCAGCTCACCACTTAGGGCCGAGGGCCCAGCTTTCTTT
many	TRBV4-3	NA	TRBJ2-2	CASSQDSPGAGTGELFF	TGCGCCAGCAGCCAAGATTCCCCAGGGGCGGGCACCGGGGAGCTGTTTTTT
many	TRBV5-1	NA	TRBJ1-1	CASTLRDPHTEAFF	TGCGCCAGCACCTTGCGAGACCCACACACTGAAGCTTTCTTT
NA	TRBV18	NA	TRBJ2-4	CASSPPSIGVAKNIQYF	TGTGCCAGCTCACCACCGAGCATCGGGGTAGCCAAAAACATTCAGTACTTC
many	TRBV5-1	NA	TRBJ1-1	CASSFYGVVNTEAFF	TGCGCCAGCAGCTTCTATGGGGTGGTGAACACTGAAGCTTTCTTT
many	TRBV27	NA	TRBJ1-5	CASSLVRNQPQHF	TGTGCCAGCAGTTTAGTCCGAAATCAGCCCCAGCATTTT
NA	TRBV6-5	NA	TRBJ2-5	CASSRDPTGGYQETQYF	TGTGCCAGCAGTAGGGACCCGACAGGAGGCTACCAAGAGACCCAGTACTTC
many	TRBV18	TRBD1	TRBJ2-7	CASSPTIGTGDQYF	TGTGCCAGCTCACCGACCATCGGGACAGGGGACCAGTACTTC
few	TRBV18	NA	TRBJ2-2	CASSPSSPPATGELFF	TGTGCCAGCTCACCCAGCAGTCCCCCCGCCACCGGGGAGCTGTTTTTT
NA	TRBV6-2/TRBV6-3	TRBD2	TRBJ2-7	CASRSTPGLGEQYF	TGTGCCAGCAGAAGTACCCCGGGACTAGGGGAGCAGTACTTC
many	TRBV4-1	TRBD1	TRBJ2-1	CASSPGTGNYNEQFF	TGCGCCAGCAGCCCAGGGACAGGGAATTACAATGAGCAGTTCTTC
NA	TRBV6-5	NA	TRBJ1-6	CASSFSSGSPLHF	TGTGCCAGCAGTTTCTCCAGCGGCTCACCCCTCCACTTT
many	TRBV19	NA	TRBJ2-5	CASGYQETQYF	TGTGCCAGCGGTTACCAAGAGACCCAGTACTTC
many	TRBV7-2	NA	TRBJ1-5	CASSLGRNQPQHF	TGTGCCAGCAGCTTAGGAAGAAATCAGCCCCAGCATTTT
many	TRBV3-1	NA	TRBJ1-5	CASSRQGNQPQHF	TGTGCCAGCAGCCGACAGGGCAATCAGCCCCAGCATTTT
NA	TRBV4-2	TRBD2	TRBJ2-5	CASSQGRGETQYF	TGTGCCAGCAGCCAAGGGCGGGGGGAGACCCAGTACTTC
many	TRBV6-5	NA	TRBJ1-3	CASSYDRYSGNTIYF	TGTGCCAGCAGTTACGACAGATACTCTGGAAACACCATATATTTT
few	TRBV4-3	TRBD1	TRBJ1-2	CASSQDMTGDRYGYTF	TGCGCCAGCAGCCAAGATATGACAGGGGATCGCTATGGCTACACCTTC
NA	TRBV5-5	NA	TRBJ2-1	CASSLPSGTADEQFF	TGTGCCAGCAGCCTCCCCAGCGGGACAGCGGATGAGCAGTTCTTC
many	TRBV10-3	NA	TRBJ2-1	CAISEREKQFF	TGTGCCATCAGTGAGCGGGAGAAGCAGTTCTTC
NA	TRBV20-1	NA	TRBJ2-1	CSARGLYNEQFF	TGCAGTGCTAGAGGTCTCTACAATGAGCAGTTCTTC
NA	TRBV18	TRBD2	TRBJ2-1	CASSPGGGANEQFF	TGTGCCAGCTCACCAGGGGGAGGGGCGAATGAGCAGTTCTTC
many	TRBV19	NA	TRBJ2-2	CASTSDWKRAGELFF	TGTGCCAGCACCTCGGACTGGAAAAGAGCCGGGGAGCTGTTTTTT
many	TRBV6-5	NA	TRBJ2-1	CASSYSMFIFGSGNEQFF	TGTGCCAGCAGTTACTCGATGTTCATATTTGGCTCAGGGAATGAGCAGTTCTTC
many	TRBV7-6	TRBD2	TRBJ2-1	CASSSSGGTYNEQFF	TGTGCCAGCAGCTCAAGCGGGGGAACCTACAATGAGCAGTTCTTC
NA	TRBV5-1	NA	TRBJ2-3	CASSLVGDPGTDTQYF	TGCGCCAGCAGCTTGGTCGGGGACCCGGGGACAGATACGCAGTATTTT
many	TRBV5-1	NA	TRBJ2-1	CASSLGGLRNEQFF	TGCGCCAGCAGCTTGGGGGGGTTACGGAATGAGCAGTTCTTC
many	TRBV13	NA	TRBJ1-1	CASSLTGTEAFF	TGTGCCAGCAGCTTGACAGGCACTGAAGCTTTCTTT
many	TRBV5-6	NA	TRBJ2-6	CASSERSPSGANVLTF	TGTGCCAGCAGCGAACGGAGCCCCTCTGGGGCCAACGTCCTGACTTTC